This note documents a single TCR beta chain sequence. Its matching antigen is unknown. These data come from a study of shared clonotypes between healthy human individuals. Whole-study context: Samples came from two female and a few male donors aged 18 to 49.

Study results and caveats: It was anticipated that sequencing depth would influence how many clonotypes donors shared. Relative to clonotypes present in all four donors, those not shared had lower generation probabilities.

CDR1 and CDR2 from the germline V gene are LGHNT and FRNRAP. Trimming shortened V by 7 bases and J by 9 bases, and 19 bases separated the two germline ends. This CDR3 has 14 amino acids. TCRdb keeps only in-frame clones here, not all; method: immunoSEQ multiplex PCR. In the table there are around 1.1 million clones, about 80% of which are singletons. The source of this sequence is a man aged 18 to 30 in good health. Some clones in this sample may be carry-over from other donors' samples. Sequenced material: memory CD4+ T cells from PBMCs. Stated subset: CD45RA-negative fraction. The V call is TRBV12-5, the J call TRBJ1-5; the D is unclear. CDR3 sequence reads: CASAPDGGAGPQHF. CDR3 coding DNA: TGTGCTAGTGCCCCGGACGGTGGAGCGGGGCCCCAGCATTTT. The whole variable domain, remainder taken from reference TRBV12-5 and TRBJ1-5, is DARVTQTPRHKVTEMGQEVTMRCQPILGHNTVFWYRQTMMQGLELLAYFRNRAPLDDSGMPKDRFSAEMPDATLATLKIQPSEPRDSAVYFCASAPDGGAGPQHFGDGTRLSIL.